The entry below describes one T cell receptor (beta chain). Sequencing of TCR beta covered CD8+ and CD4+ T cells obtained from blood. While serving as controls, healthy donors were matched for age and sex. Purification of the CD8+ and CD4+ T cells relied on negative isolation, and TEMRA cells underwent FACS enrichment. The data derive from a study of CD8 T cells in Susac syndrome. V lost 4 bases and J 0 bases, leaving 10 bases between the germline ends. In germline, CDR1 is SGDLS, CDR2 YYNGEE. The CDR3 sequence is 14 residues long. cDNA came from about 0.51 to 1 ug RNA primed by random hexamers. Amplification of the TCR beta CDR3 was carried out by immunoSEQ multiplex PCR, which spanned a total of 54 Vbeta and 13 Jbeta segments. TCRdb ran MiXCR on the immunoSEQ multiplex PCR reads and lists one entry per CDR3 protein. The sample lists 140,000 to 150,000 distinct CDR3 sequences, roughly 95% seen once, with 0.07% to 0.1% in the top ten.

Sequencing input: CD4+ T cells from PBMCs. This sequence originates from a human donor in good health. This chain links TRBV9 with TRBJ1-1; D not resolved. In DNA form, the CDR3 reads TGTGCCAGCAGCCCCAGAAGTATGAACACTGAAGCTTTCTTT. Translating it yields CASSPRSMNTEAFF.